The entry below describes one TCR beta chain. Its specificity is unknown. The cDNA for TCR beta came from 5'RACE template switching with UMIs. From its re-call of the 5' RACE reads, TCRdb lists each CDR3 protein once, without DNA. Here the sample table reports around 380,000 distinct CDR3 sequences. The CDR3 has 17 residues. CDR1 LGHNT and CDR2 FRNRAP come from the germline V gene. The data were taken from a study of T cells expressing NK-cell markers. Overall study: Cells sorted as CD3+CD56+NKG2C+, CD3+CD56+NKG2C- and CD3+CD56-NKG2C+ T cells supplied the TCR beta repertoires.

Study-wide findings and caveats: A few donors' CD3+CD56-NKG2C+ cells were dominated by the same clonotypes.

The sample consisted of blood T cells: a sorted CD56 or NKG2C T cell subset, CD4+ or CD8+ T cells, or bulk PBMC T cells (not recorded which). The chain joins TRBV12-5 to TRBJ1-5. The clonotype originates from a woman in her fifties or sixties in good health. CDR3 protein: CASGRFLGRQSNQPQHF.